This T cell receptor (beta chain) was sequenced during a study of blood T cell repertoires in COVID-19 (TCRdb year 2020). About the full investigation: Samples covering the acute and convalescent phases of COVID-19 were provided by collaborators in the United States, Italy and Spain. The material from the prospective study consisted of cDNA or gDNA derived from T cells, B-cell-depleted T cells, or PBMCs. The dataset comprised deeply sampled blood TCRbeta repertoires from subjects exposed to, actively infected with, or recovered from COVID-19. The repertoires were released in a freely available public database meant as a resource for research on the immune response to SARS-CoV-2. HLA class I and class II types, where available, came from metadata supplied by the sample provider rather than from assay-based typing. Samples came from the ongoing ImmuneRACE study (first 160 participants) plus 1,254 subjects from 6 global collaborators. Sample metadata almost always included a de-identified subject ID, COVID-19 status, age in years and sex. What the work shows at the level of the full study, not this receptor alone: How much clinical and demographic metadata was included differed by source and by participant, and the metadata was provided uncurated.

Notes on this clone: No cognate antigen has been identified for it. Nothing much larger sits one base from this clone, and base qualities are not available.

In the prospective study, participants were roughly 18 to 90 years old, resided in about two dozen geographic areas of the United States, and were enrolled through a virtual design. In the prospective study, cohorts were assigned on the basis of participant-reported clinical history obtained from a screening survey and a study questionnaire. Recovered participants in ImmuneRACE Cohort 3 were defined as having two consecutive negative NP/OP PCR tests, clearance from a healthcare professional, or resolution of symptoms. In the prospective study, whole blood, serum and a nasopharyngeal or oropharyngeal swab were collected from each participant by mobile phlebotomists. Participants in the prospective study had the option to provide additional blood draws and questionnaires over a roughly 2-month period. Blood samples from the prospective study were shipped frozen or at room temperature prior to DNA extraction.

TCRbeta CDR3 regions were amplified from genomic DNA by means of the immunoSEQ Assay, a bias-controlled multiplex PCR. In the original analysis: Nucleated cell counts per sample were estimated from amplification of reference gene primers within the assay. To quantify the absolute abundance of each unique TCRbeta CDR3 rearrangement, sequence reads were collapsed and filtered. For each sample, productive Simpson clonality was calculated by taking the square root of Simpson's diversity index across productive rearrangements. TCRdb re-hosts the immuneACCESS table, in-frame sequences only. Its copies lack some clones; in the studies checked, an unresolved V gene accounts for under half of them, and the cause for the rest is not known. The DNA was the basis for D and trimming; V, J and clone size are from that table. The sample table records about 200,000 clones; 85% of these occur just once. The ten largest clones represent around a sixth of the sample.

Taken from cysteine to phenylalanine, the CDR3 has 15 residues. The only DNA kept is the CDR3, 45 bases in frame from the first base. According to the germline V gene (reference sequence), CDR1 reads SEHNR and CDR2 reads FQNEAQ. Trimming costs V 4 bases and J 4 bases, and their ends lie 14 bases apart. The chain is made from TRBV7-9 and TRBJ2-1; the D gene is perhaps TRBD2, on 6 matching bases. The specimen sequenced was PBMCs or T cells enriched from blood (not recorded which). The origin of this receptor is a man aged 35 to 55 who had recovered from COVID-19. For the CDR3, the sequence is CASSSRDLLYNEQFF. The sequenced DNA is TGTGCCAGCAGCTCCCGGGACTTGTTATACAATGAGCAGTTCTTC.